Below, 10 T cell receptor beta chains from the same sample are listed, as sequenced in a study of response to subunit inactivated influenza vaccine. From the RT-PCR reads, TCRdb called clonotypes with MiXCR, one entry per CDR3 protein. Seen here are about 700,000 distinct CDR3 sequences, 15% to 19% observed once, and the top ten hold roughly 10%. The source was PBMCs from blood, collected 12 days after vaccination. The receptor source for this set is a man between 45 and 60 years old who received an inactivated influenza vaccine.

The CDR3 DNA sequence: TGCAGTGCTAGGACTAGCGGGACTTTGGCTTACGAGCAGTACTTC. Translating it yields CSARTSGTLAYEQYF. The gene calls are TRBV20-1 and TRBJ2-7, with TRBD2 matching 11 bases. CDR3 length: 15 residues. J lost 4 bases, V lost 3 bases, and 8 bases had no gene match. Germline-derived CDR1 and CDR2 are DFQATT and SNEGSKA (reference sequence).

This clonotype was counted a few times. V and J are TRBV3-1 and TRBJ1-6; D call uncertain. Trimming removed 4 bases from V and 6 bases from J, with 16 bases in between. There are 16 residues in the CDR3. Germline loops: CDR1 LGHDT, CDR2 YNNKEL (reference sequence). This CDR3 reads CASSPPRTAGNSPLHF. The CDR3 region has the DNA TGTGCCAGCAGCCCCCCAAGGACGGCGGGTAATTCACCCCTCCACTTT.

There are a few counts of this clonotype. This chain links TRBV5-1 with TRBJ2-7; D is possibly TRBD1 (6 bases). This CDR3 has 14 residues. Trimming removed 7 bases at V and 0 bases at J, with 14 bases between. Germline V gene lookup returns CDR1 SGHRS and CDR2 YFSETQ. The CDR3 here is CASRPQDSSYEQYF. The CDR3 DNA reads as TGCGCCAGCCGACCCCAGGACAGCTCCTACGAGCAGTACTTC.

The chain couples TRBV28 to TRBJ2-3; 8 positions agree with TRBD1. J lost 1 base, V lost 4 bases, and 7 bases had no gene match. This CDR3 region has 16 residues. From germline, CDR1 is MDHEN and CDR2 SYDVKM. CDR3: CASSSLGQGGTDTQYF. The DNA for the CDR3 is TGTGCCAGCAGTTCCCTTGGACAGGGAGGCACAGATACGCAGTATTTT. Using reference TRBV28 and TRBJ2-3 for the parts outside the CDR3, the full variable domain is DVKVTQSSRYLVKRTGEKVFLECVQDMDHENMFWYRQDPGLGLRLIYFSYDVKMKEKGDIPEGYSVSREKKERFSLILESASTNQTSMYLCASSSLGQGGTDTQYFGPGTRLTVL.

This clonotype was detected a few times. The chain couples TRBV20-1 to TRBJ2-7, with 10 bases lining up with TRBD2. Trimming cost V 0 bases and J 7 bases; bases outside gene matches: 6. This CDR3 has 14 amino acids. Germline V gives CDR1 DFQATT, CDR2 SNEGSKA (reference sequence). The CDR3: CSAREPSGRAEQYF. The CDR3 region has the DNA TGCAGTGCTAGAGAACCAAGCGGGAGGGCAGAGCAGTACTTC.

V and J are TRBV2 and TRBJ2-7; 9 bases fit TRBD1. The CDR3 loop spans 15 amino acids. V trimming: 5 bases; J trimming: 4 bases; junction bases outside the gene matches: 9. Germline V gene data show CDR1 as SNHLY and CDR2 as FYNNEI. The chain's CDR3 is CASSKQRQGGYEQYF. The CDR3 coding sequence is TGTGCCAGCAGTAAACAGAGACAGGGGGGATACGAGCAGTACTTC.

The chain employs TRBV3-1 and TRBJ2-1; maybe TRBD2 (6 bases). The CDR3 runs to 12 residues. From germline, CDR1 is LGHDT and CDR2 YNNKEL (reference sequence). Trimming shortened V by 2 bases and J by 9 bases, and 8 bases separated the two germline ends. In DNA form, the CDR3 reads TGTGCCAGCAGCCAAACCGGGGGTGAGCAGTTCTTC. Translating it yields CASSQTGGEQFF.

This chain uses TRBV7-9 with TRBJ1-6, with a possible D match to TRBD1 (5 bases). CDR1 SEHNR and CDR2 FQNEAQ come from the germline V gene (reference sequence). This CDR3 contains 16 residues. The germline V and J ends were trimmed by 5 bases and 7 bases, with 18 bases remaining between them. The CDR3 DNA reads TGTGCCAGCAGCGGGGGGGGTCAGAGAACCAATTCACCCCTCCACTTT. Its translation: CASSGGGQRTNSPLHF.

V is TRBV6-2 or TRBV6-3 and J is TRBJ1-2, with D tentatively TRBD1 (6 bases). The CDR3 totals 16 residues. V was clipped by 7 bases and J by 0 bases, with 18 bases between them. From germline, CDR1 is MNHEY and CDR2 SVGEGT. The CDR3 is CASTKVRTASNYGYTF. The CDR3 nucleotides are TGTGCCAGCACCAAGGTCAGGACAGCGTCTAACTATGGCTACACCTTC.

This chain links TRBV21-1 with TRBJ2-1; the table's D call TRBD2 went unverified against the DNA. TRBV21-1 is designated a pseudogene. This CDR3 has 17 residues. The CDR3, as DNA: TGTGCCAGCAGCAATTTGGCGGGAGATCGTTCCTACAATGAGCAGTTCTTC. Its protein is CASSNLAGDRSYNEQFF.